These 11 T cell receptor beta chains share one sample of origin, sequenced in a study of blood T cell repertoires in COVID-19. Some clones are missing from TCRdb's copy, which holds only in-frame ones; the method was immunoSEQ multiplex PCR. The data show about 190,000 clones, more than 60% seen once. Sequencing was carried out using peripheral blood. These receptors all come from a woman in her 50s with acute or convalescent COVID-19.

The chain combines TRBV20-1 with TRBJ2-3; D may be TRBD1 (6 bases). V was shortened by 3 bases and J by 5 bases, with 12 bases between the two germline ends. The CDR3 has 13 residues. Per the germline V gene, CDR1 is DFQATT and CDR2 is SNEGSKA (reference sequence). In DNA form, the CDR3 reads TGCAGTGCTAGTCAGGGGATGAGAGATACGCAGTATTTT. Translated, it gives CSASQGMRDTQYF.

The chain employs TRBV5-1 and TRBJ1-6; D possibly corresponds to TRBD1 (6 bases). The germline V and J ends were trimmed by 1 base and 8 bases, with 10 bases remaining between them. The CDR3 spans 14 residues. Germline V gene data show CDR1 as SGHRS and CDR2 as YFSETQ. The CDR3 sequence is CASSLLQGDSPLHF. Written as DNA, the CDR3 is TGCGCCAGCAGCTTGTTACAGGGCGATTCACCCCTCCACTTT.

This chain connects TRBV20-1 to TRBJ2-1; D call uncertain. CDR1 is DFQATT and CDR2 is SNEGSKA in the germline V gene (reference sequence). V was shortened by 5 bases and J by 10 bases, with 12 bases between the two germline ends. The CDR3 covers 11 residues. Here the CDR3 reads CSALRSYEQFF. DNA for the CDR3: TGCAGTGCTCTTAGGAGCTACGAGCAGTTCTTC.

This chain connects TRBV18 to TRBJ2-7, with a tentative D call TRBD1 (6 bases). Between the trimmed V and J ends, which lost 4 bases and 6 bases, there was a span of 16 bases. This CDR3 region has 14 residues. Germline CDR1 is KGHSH and CDR2 is LQKENI. The CDR3 coding sequence is TGTGCCAGCTCACGGTTTAAGGGGGAGTCCGAGCAGTACTTC. Protein product: CASSRFKGESEQYF. Supplemented by reference TRBV18 and TRBJ2-7, the full variable domain reads NAGVMQNPRHLVRRRGQEARLRCSPMKGHSHVYWYRQLPEEGLKFMVYLQKENIIDESGMPKERFSAEFPKEGPSILRIQQVVRGDSAAYFCASSRFKGESEQYFGPGTRLTVT.

This clone was picked up many times. The V and J genes are TRBV24-1 and TRBJ1-2; D call uncertain. The germline V and J ends were trimmed by 4 bases and 4 bases, with 9 bases remaining between them. CDR1 KGHDR and CDR2 SFDVKD come from the germline V gene. The CDR3 is 13 residues long. Written as DNA, the CDR3 is TGTGCCACCAGTGACCCCAACGGCTATGGCTACACCTTC. As protein: CATSDPNGYGYTF.

CDR3 coding DNA: TGCGCCAGCAGTGGTCTCAACGGTCCCAGCACAGATACGCAGTATTTT. Its protein is CASSGLNGPSTDTQYF. This chain connects TRBV10-2 to TRBJ2-3; D is unclear. The CDR3 runs 16 residues. Germline CDR1 reads WSHSY; CDR2 reads SAAADI. Trimming stripped 4 bases from V and 0 bases from J, with 14 bases between.

J is TRBJ2-7 and V is TRBV25-1; maybe TRBD1 (5 bases). CDR1 is MGHDK and CDR2 is SYGVNS in the germline V gene. V shed 2 bases and J shed 2 bases, with 10 bases lying between them. This CDR3 region has 14 residues. CDR3 bases: TGTGCCAGCAGTGAAAGACAGCCTCCCTACGAGCAGTACTTC. Translated, it gives CASSERQPPYEQYF.

V usage is TRBV14 and J usage is TRBJ2-5; TRBD2 agrees at 15 bases. Unmatched junction bases numbered 6, after V lost 5 bases and J lost 5 bases. The germline gives CDR1 SGHDN, CDR2 FVKESK. This CDR3 is built from 16 residues. The CDR3 DNA sequence: TGTGCCAGCAGCACCTGGACTAGCGGGAGGGGCGAGACCCAGTACTTC. Protein sequence: CASSTWTSGRGETQYF.

In regard to this clone: At the DNA level, this CDR3 is encoded by other sequences in the same sample as well. V and J are TRBV7-2 and TRBJ1-1; 10 positions agree with TRBD1. CDR1 is SGHTA and CDR2 is FQGNSA in the germline V gene. This CDR3 region has 14 residues. V lost 5 bases and J lost 4; bases outside the gene matches: 4. The CDR3 loop reads CASSRDRGGTEAFF. The DNA for the CDR3 is TGTGCCAGCAGCCGGGACAGGGGAGGCACTGAAGCTTTCTTT.

The chain combines TRBV9 with TRBJ1-3; D is perhaps TRBD1 (6 bases). The CDR3 extends over 15 amino acids. Deletions cut 4 bases from V and 0 bases from J, with 11 bases between. The V gene's germline CDR1 is SGDLS and CDR2 YYNGEE. CDR3 DNA: TGTGCCAGCAGCTCGACAGGTCCCTCTGGAAACACCATATATTTT. This gives the protein CASSSTGPSGNTIYF. The full variable domain, rest sourced from reference TRBV9 and TRBJ1-3, is DSGVTQTPKHLITATGQRVTLRCSPRSGDLSVYWYQQSLDQGLQFLIQYYNGEERAKGNILERFSAQQFPDLHSELNLSSLELGDSALYFCASSSTGPSGNTIYFGEGSWLTVV.

This chain connects TRBV6-6 to TRBJ2-5; 8 bases match TRBD1. CDR1 is MNHNY, CDR2 SVGAGI, per germline (reference sequence). The CDR3 runs 13 residues. J was trimmed by 6 bases and V by 7 bases; bases with no gene match: 7. The CDR3 DNA is TGTGCCAGCACCCAGACAGGGGAACAGACCCAGTACTTC. It encodes CASTQTGEQTQYF.